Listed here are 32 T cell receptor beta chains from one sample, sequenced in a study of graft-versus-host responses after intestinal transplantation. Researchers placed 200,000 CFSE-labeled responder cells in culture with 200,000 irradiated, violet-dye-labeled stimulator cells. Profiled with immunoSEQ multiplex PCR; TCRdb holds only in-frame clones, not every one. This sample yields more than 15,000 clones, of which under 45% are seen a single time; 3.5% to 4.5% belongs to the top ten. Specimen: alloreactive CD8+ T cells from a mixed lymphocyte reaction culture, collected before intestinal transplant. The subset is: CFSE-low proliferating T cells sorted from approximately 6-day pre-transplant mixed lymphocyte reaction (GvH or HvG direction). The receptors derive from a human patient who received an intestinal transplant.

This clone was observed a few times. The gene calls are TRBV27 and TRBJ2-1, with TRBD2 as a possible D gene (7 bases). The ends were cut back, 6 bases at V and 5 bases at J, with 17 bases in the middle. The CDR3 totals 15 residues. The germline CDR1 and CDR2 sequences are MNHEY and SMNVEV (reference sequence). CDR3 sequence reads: CASSPGGALNNEQFF. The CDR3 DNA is TGTGCCAGCAGCCCTGGGGGGGCGCTAAACAATGAGCAGTTCTTC.

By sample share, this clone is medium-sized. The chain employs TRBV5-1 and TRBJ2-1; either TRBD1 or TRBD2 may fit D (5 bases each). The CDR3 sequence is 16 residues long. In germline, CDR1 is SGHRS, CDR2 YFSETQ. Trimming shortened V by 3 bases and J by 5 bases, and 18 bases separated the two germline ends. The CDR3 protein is CASSSIAPLGDNEQFF. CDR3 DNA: TGCGCCAGCAGCTCCATAGCGCCACTGGGGGACAATGAGCAGTTCTTC.

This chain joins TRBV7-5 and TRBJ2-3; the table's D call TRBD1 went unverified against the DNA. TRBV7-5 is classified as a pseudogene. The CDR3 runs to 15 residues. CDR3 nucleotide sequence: TGTGTCAGAAGCTTACCCAGGGGACCCACAGATACGCAGTATTTT. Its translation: CVRSLPRGPTDTQYF.

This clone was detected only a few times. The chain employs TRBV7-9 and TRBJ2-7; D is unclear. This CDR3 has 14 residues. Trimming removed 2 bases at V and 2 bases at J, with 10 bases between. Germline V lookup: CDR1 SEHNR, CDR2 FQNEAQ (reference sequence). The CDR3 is CASSLWHHTYEQYF. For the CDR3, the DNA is TGTGCCAGCAGCTTATGGCATCATACCTACGAGCAGTACTTC.

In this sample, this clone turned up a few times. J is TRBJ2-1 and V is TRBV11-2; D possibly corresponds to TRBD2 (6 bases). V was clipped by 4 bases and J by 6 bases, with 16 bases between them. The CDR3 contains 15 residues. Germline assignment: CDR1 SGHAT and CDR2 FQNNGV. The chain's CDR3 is CASSSMASARNEQFF. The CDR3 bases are TGTGCCAGCAGCTCTATGGCTAGCGCCCGCAATGAGCAGTTCTTC.

The CDR3 protein is CASSQGLAGGYEQYF. As DNA, the CDR3 is TGTGCCAGCAGCCAAGGACTAGCGGGAGGCTACGAGCAGTACTTC. The rearrangement links TRBV7-9 to TRBJ2-7; TRBD2 matches at 14 bases. This CDR3 has 15 residues. The V gene's germline CDR1 is SEHNR and CDR2 FQNEAQ (reference sequence). The V gene end was trimmed by 5 bases and the J gene end by 3 bases; junction bases not matched to a gene: 3.

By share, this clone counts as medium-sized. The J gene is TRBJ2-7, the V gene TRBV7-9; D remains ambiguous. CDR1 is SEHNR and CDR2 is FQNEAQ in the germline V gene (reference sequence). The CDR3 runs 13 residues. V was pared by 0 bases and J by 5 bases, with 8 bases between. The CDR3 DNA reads TGTGCCAGCAGCTTAGCTCTAGGACACGAGCAGTACTTC. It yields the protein CASSLALGHEQYF. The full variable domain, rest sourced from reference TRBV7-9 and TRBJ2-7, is DTGVSQNPRHKITKRGQNVTFRCDPISEHNRLYWYRQTLGQGPEFLTYFQNEAQLEKSRLLSDRFSAERPKGSFSTLEIQRTEQGDSAMYLCASSLALGHEQYFGPGTRLTVT.

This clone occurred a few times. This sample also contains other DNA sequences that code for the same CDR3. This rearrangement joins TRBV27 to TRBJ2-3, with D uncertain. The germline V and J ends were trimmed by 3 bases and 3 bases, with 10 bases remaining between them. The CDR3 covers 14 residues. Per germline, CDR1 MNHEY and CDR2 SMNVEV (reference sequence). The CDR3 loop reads CASSFPGGTDTQYF. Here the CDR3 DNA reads TGTGCCAGCAGTTTTCCGGGTGGAACAGATACGCAGTATTTT.

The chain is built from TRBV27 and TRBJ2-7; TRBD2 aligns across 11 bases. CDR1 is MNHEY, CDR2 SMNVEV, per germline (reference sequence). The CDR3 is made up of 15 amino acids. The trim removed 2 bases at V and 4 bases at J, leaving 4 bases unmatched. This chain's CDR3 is CASSLRGTSGYEQYF. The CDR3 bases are TGTGCCAGCAGTTTAAGGGGGACTAGCGGTTACGAGCAGTACTTC.

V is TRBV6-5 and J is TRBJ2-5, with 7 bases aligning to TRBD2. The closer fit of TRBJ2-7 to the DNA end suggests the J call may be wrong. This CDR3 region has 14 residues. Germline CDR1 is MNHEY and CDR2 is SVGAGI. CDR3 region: CASSHGLESYEQYF. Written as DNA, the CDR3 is TGTGCCAGCAGTCACGGACTAGAGTCCTACGAGCAGTACTTC.

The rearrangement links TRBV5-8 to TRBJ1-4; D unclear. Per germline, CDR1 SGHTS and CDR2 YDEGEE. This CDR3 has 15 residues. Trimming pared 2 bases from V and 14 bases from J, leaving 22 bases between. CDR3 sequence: CASSFGVSTDEDLFF. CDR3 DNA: TGTGCCAGCAGCTTTGGTGTATCGACGGACGAGGATCTGTTTTTT.

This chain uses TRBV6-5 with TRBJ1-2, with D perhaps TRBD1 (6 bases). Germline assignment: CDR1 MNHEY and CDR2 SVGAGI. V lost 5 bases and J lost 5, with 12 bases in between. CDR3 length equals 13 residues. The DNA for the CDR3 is TGTGCCAGCAGTGAAGGGGGAGGGTATGGCTACACCTTC. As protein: CASSEGGGYGYTF.

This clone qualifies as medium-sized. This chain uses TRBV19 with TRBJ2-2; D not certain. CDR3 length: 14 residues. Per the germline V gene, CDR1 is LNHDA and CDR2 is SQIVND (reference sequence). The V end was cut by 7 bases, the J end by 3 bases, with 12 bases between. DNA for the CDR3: TGTGCCAGTAAGTCCTACAGATACACCGGGGAGCTGTTTTTT. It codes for CASKSYRYTGELFF.

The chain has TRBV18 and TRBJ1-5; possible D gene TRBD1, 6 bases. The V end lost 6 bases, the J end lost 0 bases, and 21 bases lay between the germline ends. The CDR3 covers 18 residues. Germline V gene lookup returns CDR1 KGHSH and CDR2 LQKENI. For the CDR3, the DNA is TGTGCCAGCTCTAGGCACAGGGTTTCAAAATATAGCAATCAGCCCCAGCATTTT. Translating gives CASSRHRVSKYSNQPQHF.

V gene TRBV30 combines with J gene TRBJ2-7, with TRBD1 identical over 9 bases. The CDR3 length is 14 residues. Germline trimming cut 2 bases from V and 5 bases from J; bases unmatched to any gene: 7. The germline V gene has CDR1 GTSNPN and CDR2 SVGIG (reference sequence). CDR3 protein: CAWSPTGGIDEQYF. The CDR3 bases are TGTGCCTGGAGTCCGACAGGGGGGATCGACGAGCAGTACTTC.

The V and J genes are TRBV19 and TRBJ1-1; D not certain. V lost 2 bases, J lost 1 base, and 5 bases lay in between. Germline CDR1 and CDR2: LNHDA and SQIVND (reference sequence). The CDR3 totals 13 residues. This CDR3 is CASSILTNTEAFF. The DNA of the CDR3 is TGTGCCAGTAGTATACTGACGAACACTGAAGCTTTCTTT. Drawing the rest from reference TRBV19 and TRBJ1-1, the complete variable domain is DGGITQSPKYLFRKEGQNVTLSCEQNLNHDAMYWYRQDPGQGLRLIYYSQIVNDFQKGDIAEGYSVSREKKESFPLTVTSAQKNPTAFYLCASSILTNTEAFFGQGTRLTVV.

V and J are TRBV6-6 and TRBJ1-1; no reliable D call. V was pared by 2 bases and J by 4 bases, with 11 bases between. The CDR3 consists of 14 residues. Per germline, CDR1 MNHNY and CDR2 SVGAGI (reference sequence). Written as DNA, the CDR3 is TGTGCCAGCAGTTACGGCACCTACTTCACTGAAGCTTTCTTT. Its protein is CASSYGTYFTEAFF.

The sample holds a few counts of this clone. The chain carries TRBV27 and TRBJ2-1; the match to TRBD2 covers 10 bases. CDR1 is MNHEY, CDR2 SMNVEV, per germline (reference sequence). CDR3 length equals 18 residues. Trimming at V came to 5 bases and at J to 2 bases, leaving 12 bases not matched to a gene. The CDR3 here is CASSPYRTSGKTYNEQFF. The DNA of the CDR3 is TGTGCCAGCAGTCCCTATAGGACTAGCGGTAAAACCTACAATGAGCAGTTCTTC.

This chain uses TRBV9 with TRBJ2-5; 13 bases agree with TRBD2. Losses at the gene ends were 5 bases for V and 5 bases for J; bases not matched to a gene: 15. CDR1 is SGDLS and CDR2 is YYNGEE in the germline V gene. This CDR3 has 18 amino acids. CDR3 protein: CASSAGTWTSGRSETQYF. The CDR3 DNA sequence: TGTGCCAGCAGTGCGGGGACTTGGACTAGCGGGAGATCGGAGACCCAGTACTTC.

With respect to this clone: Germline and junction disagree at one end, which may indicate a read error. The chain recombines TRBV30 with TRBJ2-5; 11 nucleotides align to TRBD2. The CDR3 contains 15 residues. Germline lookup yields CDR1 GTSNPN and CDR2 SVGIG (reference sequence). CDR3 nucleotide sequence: TGTGCCTTGAGTATAGCGGGAGGGCCTGGAGAGACCCAGTACTTC. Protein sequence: CALSIAGGPGETQYF.

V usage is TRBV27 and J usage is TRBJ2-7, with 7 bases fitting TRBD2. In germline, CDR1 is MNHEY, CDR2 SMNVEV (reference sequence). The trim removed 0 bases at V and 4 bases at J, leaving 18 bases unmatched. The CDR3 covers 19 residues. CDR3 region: CASSLSYSPGLEFMYEQYF. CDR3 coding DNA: TGTGCCAGCAGTTTATCGTATTCCCCCGGACTAGAGTTCATGTACGAGCAGTACTTC.

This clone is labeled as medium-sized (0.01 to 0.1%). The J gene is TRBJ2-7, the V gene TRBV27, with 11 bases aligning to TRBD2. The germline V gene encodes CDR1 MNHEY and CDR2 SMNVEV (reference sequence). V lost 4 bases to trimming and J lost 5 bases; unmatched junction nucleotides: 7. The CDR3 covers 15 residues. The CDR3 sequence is CASSSGTSGIDEQYF. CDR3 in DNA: TGTGCCAGCAGTTCTGGGACTAGCGGTATCGACGAGCAGTACTTC.

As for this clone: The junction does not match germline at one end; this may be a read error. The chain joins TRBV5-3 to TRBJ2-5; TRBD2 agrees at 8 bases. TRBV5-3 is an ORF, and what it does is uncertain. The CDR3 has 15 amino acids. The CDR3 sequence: CASSFWLAGQETQYF. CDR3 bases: TGTGCCAGCAGCTTTTGGCTAGCGGGTCAAGAGACCCAGTACTTC.

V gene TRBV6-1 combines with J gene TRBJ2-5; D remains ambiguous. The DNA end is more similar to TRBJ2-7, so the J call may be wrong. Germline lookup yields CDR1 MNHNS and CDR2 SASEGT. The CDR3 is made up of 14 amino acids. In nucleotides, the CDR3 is TGTGCCAGCATCGCGCGTTTGGGTTTCTACGAGCAGTACTTC. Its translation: CASIARLGFYEQYF.

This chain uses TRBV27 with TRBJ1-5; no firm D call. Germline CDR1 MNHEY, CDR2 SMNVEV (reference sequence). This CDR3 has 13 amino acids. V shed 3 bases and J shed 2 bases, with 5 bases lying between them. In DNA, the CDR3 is TGTGCCAGCAGTTTTTTGGGCAATCAGCCCCAGCATTTT. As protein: CASSFLGNQPQHF.

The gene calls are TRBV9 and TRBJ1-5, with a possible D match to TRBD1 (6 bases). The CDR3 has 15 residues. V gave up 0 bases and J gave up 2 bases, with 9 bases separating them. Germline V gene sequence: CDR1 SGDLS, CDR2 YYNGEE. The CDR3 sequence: CASSVDRAGNQPQHF. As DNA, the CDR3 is TGTGCCAGCAGCGTAGACAGGGCGGGCAATCAGCCCCAGCATTTT.

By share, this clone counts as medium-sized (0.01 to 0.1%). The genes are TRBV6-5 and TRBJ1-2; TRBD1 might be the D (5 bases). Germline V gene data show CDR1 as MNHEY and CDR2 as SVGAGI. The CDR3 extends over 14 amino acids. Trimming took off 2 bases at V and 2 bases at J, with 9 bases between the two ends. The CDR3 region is CASSYGGTNYGYTF. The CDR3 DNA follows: TGTGCCAGCAGTTACGGGGGTACGAACTATGGCTACACCTTC.

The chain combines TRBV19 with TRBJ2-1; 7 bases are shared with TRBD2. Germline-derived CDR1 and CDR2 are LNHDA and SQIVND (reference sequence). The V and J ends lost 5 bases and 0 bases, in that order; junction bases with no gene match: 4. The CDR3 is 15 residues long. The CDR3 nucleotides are TGTGCCAGTAGTTACGGCGGGAGCTCCTACAATGAGCAGTTCTTC. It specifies CASSYGGSSYNEQFF.

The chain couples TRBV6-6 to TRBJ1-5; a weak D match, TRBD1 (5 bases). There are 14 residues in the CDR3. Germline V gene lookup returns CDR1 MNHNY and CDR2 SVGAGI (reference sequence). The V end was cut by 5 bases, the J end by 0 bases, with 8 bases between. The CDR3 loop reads CASSMTDSNQPQHF. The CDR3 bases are TGTGCCAGCAGTATGACAGATAGCAATCAGCCCCAGCATTTT.

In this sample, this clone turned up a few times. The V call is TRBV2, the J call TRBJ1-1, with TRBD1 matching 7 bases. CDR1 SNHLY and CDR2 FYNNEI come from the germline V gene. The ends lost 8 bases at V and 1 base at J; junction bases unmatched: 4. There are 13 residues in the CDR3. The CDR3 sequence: CASLTGKNTEAFF. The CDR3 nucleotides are TGTGCCAGCCTGACAGGGAAGAACACTGAAGCTTTCTTT.

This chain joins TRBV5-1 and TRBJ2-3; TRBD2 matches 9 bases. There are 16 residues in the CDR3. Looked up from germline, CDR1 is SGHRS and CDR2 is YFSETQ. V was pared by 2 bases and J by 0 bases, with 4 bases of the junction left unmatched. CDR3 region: CASSFASGASTDTQYF. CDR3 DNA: TGCGCCAGCAGCTTTGCTAGCGGGGCCAGCACAGATACGCAGTATTTT.

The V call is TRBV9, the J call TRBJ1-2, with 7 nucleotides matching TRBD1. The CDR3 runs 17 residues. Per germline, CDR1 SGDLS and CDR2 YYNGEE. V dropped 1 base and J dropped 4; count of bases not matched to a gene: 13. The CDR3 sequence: CASSVPILGPGGYGYTF. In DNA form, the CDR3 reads TGTGCCAGCAGCGTACCAATTTTAGGCCCAGGGGGCTATGGCTACACCTTC.